This TCR beta chain is drawn from a study of OX40 agonist ivuxolimab in advanced cancers. Turning to the study itself: Given to patients was ivuxolimab, an agonistic anti-OX40 (CD134) antibody. Averaging approximately 60 years in age, with a range of about 23 to 90, the cohort was 82.7% male.

With autoimmune disease history or systemic immunosuppression, patients were excluded. Sequencing used immunoSEQ multiplex PCR; TCRdb keeps in-frame clones, though not all of them. The sample lists approximately 72,000 clones; roughly 82% were seen once. The CDR3 has 14 residues. Germline loops: CDR1 LNHDA, CDR2 SQIVND (reference sequence). The V gene lost 2 bases and the J gene lost 4 bases, with 11 bases spanning the gap. This clonotype originated in an adult with an advanced solid tumor such as melanoma, head and neck, liver or kidney cancer. V is TRBV19 and J is TRBJ1-2; no firm D call. This specimen consisted of CD4+ or CD8+ T cells sorted from blood, obtained in a trial of the OX40 agonist ivuxolimab. CDR3 residues: CASSIRAAFYGYTF. DNA of the CDR3: TGTGCCAGTAGTATAAGGGCAGCCTTCTATGGCTACACCTTC. Full variable domain (missing parts from reference TRBV19 and TRBJ1-2): DGGITQSPKYLFRKEGQNVTLSCEQNLNHDAMYWYRQDPGQGLRLIYYSQIVNDFQKGDIAEGYSVSREKKESFPLTVTSAQKNPTAFYLCASSIRAAFYGYTFGSGTRLTVV.